A single sample is the source of the 23 T cell receptor beta chains below, sequenced in a study of blood T cell repertoires in COVID-19. Generated by immunoSEQ multiplex PCR, the TCRdb table keeps only in-frame clones and is missing some. The profile covers some 100,000 clones, with more than 70% appearing a single time and approximately 4.8% taken by the ten largest. Sequencing input: peripheral blood. The origin of the receptors is a woman of 80 years or more with active COVID-19.

This chain links TRBV6-5 with TRBJ2-3; 10 bases are a match to TRBD1. With 4 bases clipped from V and 6 bases from J, the junction kept 7 bases outside the gene matches. The CDR3 spans 15 residues. CDR1 and CDR2 from the germline V gene are MNHEY and SVGAGI. For the CDR3, the DNA is TGTGCCAGCAGTTCACCGGGACAGGGGATGGATACGCAGTATTTT. Protein: CASSSPGQGMDTQYF.

The genes are TRBV18 and TRBJ1-2, with D possibly TRBD1 on 5 matching bases. Germline V gene data show CDR1 as KGHSH and CDR2 as LQKENI. V dropped 6 bases and J dropped 6 bases, with 17 bases sitting between them. This CDR3 is built from 14 residues. The CDR3 DNA reads as TGTGCCAGCTCTCCCGGAGTGGGGCTTGATGGCTACACCTTC. Protein: CASSPGVGLDGYTF. Full variable domain (missing parts from reference TRBV18 and TRBJ1-2): NAGVMQNPRHLVRRRGQEARLRCSPMKGHSHVYWYRQLPEEGLKFMVYLQKENIIDESGMPKERFSAEFPKEGPSILRIQQVVRGDSAAYFCASSPGVGLDGYTFGSGTRLTVV.

The chain recombines TRBV24-1 with TRBJ2-5, with a weak D call TRBD2 (5 bases). V lost 3 bases and J 1 base, leaving 14 bases between the germline ends. Germline loops: CDR1 KGHDR, CDR2 SFDVKD. The CDR3 is made up of 16 amino acids. The DNA of the CDR3 is TGTGCCACCAGTGATATCGGGAAAGGAGTCCAAGAGACCCAGTACTTC. It is translated as CATSDIGKGVQETQYF.

J is TRBJ1-2 and V is TRBV2; a possible D gene is TRBD1 (5 bases). Germline CDR1 is SNHLY and CDR2 is FYNNEI. The CDR3 covers 15 residues. Trimming stripped 3 bases from V and 4 bases from J, with 15 bases between. The CDR3 DNA follows: TGTGCCAGCAGTGAGTCGGCAGGGTTGACCTATGGCTACACCTTC. It codes for CASSESAGLTYGYTF.

This clone was counted only a few times. The chain combines TRBV9 with TRBJ2-5, with 7 bases lining up with TRBD1. Per the germline V gene, CDR1 is SGDLS and CDR2 is YYNGEE. The CDR3 totals 15 residues. Trimming at V came to 0 bases and at J to 1 base, leaving 3 bases not matched to a gene. The CDR3: CASSVGTGIQETQYF. CDR3 DNA: TGTGCCAGCAGCGTAGGGACAGGAATCCAAGAGACCCAGTACTTC.

V is TRBV6-5 and J is TRBJ2-1; 11 bases are a match to TRBD2. With 6 bases clipped from V and 4 bases from J, the junction kept 5 bases outside the gene matches. The germline V gene has CDR1 MNHEY and CDR2 SVGAGI. The CDR3 has 15 residues. The CDR3 nucleotides are TGTGCCAGCAGCACCGGGACTAGCGGTTACAATGAGCAGTTCTTC. This encodes CASSTGTSGYNEQFF.

This chain joins TRBV7-2 and TRBJ2-1; maybe TRBD2 (5 bases). The CDR3 contains 14 residues. V was clipped by 1 base and J by 5 bases, with 9 bases between them. Germline assignment: CDR1 SGHTA and CDR2 FQGNSA. CDR3 in DNA: TGTGCCAGCAGCTTAGGTCGGGGAGACAATGAGCAGTTCTTC. This gives the protein CASSLGRGDNEQFF.

This sequence joins TRBV4-2 and TRBJ2-5; 10 bases are a match to TRBD2. Germline CDR1 is LGHNA and CDR2 is YNFKEQ. J lost 5 bases, V lost 0 bases, and 12 bases had no gene match. The CDR3 runs 18 residues. The CDR3 nucleotides read TGTGCCAGCAGCCAAGAGGCTAGCGGGGGTCCAGGAGTGGAGACCCAGTACTTC. Translated, it gives CASSQEASGGPGVETQYF.

The V and J genes are TRBV27 and TRBJ1-2, with 7 positions matching TRBD1. The germline gives CDR1 MNHEY, CDR2 SMNVEV (reference sequence). V gave up 5 bases and J gave up 2 bases; unmatched junction bases: 5. The CDR3 consists of 14 residues. The chain's CDR3 is CASSPQGYNYGYTF. CDR3 sequence (DNA): TGTGCCAGCAGTCCACAGGGGTACAACTATGGCTACACCTTC.

This chain links TRBV6-5 with TRBJ1-1, with a weak D call TRBD1 (5 bases). The germline V gene has CDR1 MNHEY and CDR2 SVGAGI. Trimming pared 6 bases from V and 1 base from J, leaving 15 bases between. The CDR3 runs 15 residues. As DNA, the CDR3 is TGTGCCAGCAGAACCGGAGGCGGGGGGAACACTGAAGCTTTCTTT. This sequence encodes CASRTGGGGNTEAFF.

The chain carries TRBV28 and TRBJ1-2; D gene ambiguous. Trimming shortened V by 7 bases and J by 5 bases, and 11 bases separated the two germline ends. The CDR3 contains 12 residues. Germline lookup yields CDR1 MDHEN and CDR2 SYDVKM. The CDR3 DNA reads as TGTGCCAGCATTGGTCAGATATATGGCTACACCTTC. Encoded protein: CASIGQIYGYTF.

This chain connects TRBV11-2 to TRBJ2-7; D might be TRBD1 (5 bases). The CDR3 is 12 residues long. Germline V lookup: CDR1 SGHAT, CDR2 FQNNGV. The ends were cut back, 5 bases at V and 7 bases at J, with 12 bases in the middle. CDR3 sequence (DNA): TGTGCCAGCAGCAGCACAGGTATAGAGCAGTACTTC. Encoded protein: CASSSTGIEQYF.

The rearrangement joins TRBV6-1 to TRBJ2-6, with a tentative D call TRBD2 (5 bases). CDR3 length: 17 residues. The V and J ends lost 3 bases and 0 bases respectively, with 12 bases between them. Looked up from germline, CDR1 is MNHNS and CDR2 is SASEGT. CDR3 in DNA: TGTGCCAGCAGTGATCCGACGGAGGCCTCTGGGGCCAACGTCCTGACTTTC. Translated: CASSDPTEASGANVLTF.

The V call is TRBV5-5, the J call TRBJ2-4; TRBD1 aligns across 7 bases. CDR3 length: 14 amino acids. Trimming at V came to 2 bases and at J to 1 base, leaving 0 bases not matched to a gene. Germline CDR1 SGHKS, CDR2 YYEKEE (reference sequence). The CDR3 coding sequence is TGTGCCAGCAGCTTACAGGGGGCCAAAAACATTCAGTACTTC. Protein: CASSLQGAKNIQYF.

The chain recombines TRBV19 with TRBJ1-1; no clear D. In germline, CDR1 is LNHDA, CDR2 SQIVND (reference sequence). The CDR3 runs to 14 residues. V lost 6 bases and J lost 5, with 16 bases in between. The CDR3, as DNA: TGTGCCAGTAGCCAATTTGGCTTGAGGACTGAAGCTTTCTTT. This codes for CASSQFGLRTEAFF.

This chain connects TRBV7-8 to TRBJ1-1; D perhaps matches TRBD1 (6 bases). CDR1 and CDR2 (germline): SGHVS, FQNEAQ. The germline V and J ends were trimmed by 0 bases and 4 bases, with 12 bases remaining between them. The CDR3 runs to 15 residues. In DNA, the CDR3 is TGTGCCAGCAGCTTAGCGCTCGGGGGGGCCACTGAAGCTTTCTTT. It yields the protein CASSLALGGATEAFF. Drawing the rest from reference TRBV7-8 and TRBJ1-1, the complete variable domain is GAGVSQSPRYKVAKRGQDVALRCDPISGHVSLFWYQQALGQGPEFLTYFQNEAQLDKSGLPSDRFFAERPEGSVSTLKIQRTQQEDSAVYLCASSLALGGATEAFFGQGTRLTVV.

V is TRBV3-1 (or the pseudogene TRBV3-2) and J is TRBJ2-3, with 10 bases identical to TRBD1. The germline gives CDR1 LGHDT, CDR2 YNNKEL (reference sequence). Trimming took 4 bases from V and 4 from J; bases not matched to a gene: 5. The CDR3 sequence is 15 residues long. The DNA for the CDR3 is TGTGCCAGCAGCCTGGGGACAGGGGAAGCAGATACGCAGTATTTT. It encodes CASSLGTGEADTQYF.

The chain carries TRBV27 and TRBJ1-5; tentative D call: TRBD1 (5 bases). Germline values: CDR1 MNHEY, CDR2 SMNVEV (reference sequence). The CDR3 covers 14 residues. V shed 5 bases and J shed 3 bases, with 11 bases lying between them. This CDR3 reads CASSLWGDNQPQHF. CDR3 nucleotides: TGTGCCAGCAGTCTCTGGGGGGACAATCAGCCCCAGCATTTT.

The CDR3: CASSSSGSHNEQFF. In nucleotides, the CDR3 is TGTGCCAGCAGCTCCAGCGGGAGCCACAATGAGCAGTTCTTC. The chain links TRBV7-3 to TRBJ2-1; 8 bases are a match to TRBD2. CDR3 length: 14 amino acids. Per the germline V gene, CDR1 is SGHTA and CDR2 is FQGTGA. The junction had 4 bases not matched to a gene; V was cut back by 4 bases and J by 5 bases.

The chain joins TRBV2 to TRBJ2-3; 9 bases match TRBD1. This CDR3 is 16 amino acids long. With V trimmed by 5 bases and J by 4 bases, 10 bases remained unmatched. In germline, CDR1 is SNHLY, CDR2 FYNNEI. The DNA of the CDR3 is TGTGCCAGCAGTACCGGGACAGGGTTAGAAGCAGATACGCAGTATTTT. Its translation is CASSTGTGLEADTQYF. The full variable domain, rest sourced from reference TRBV2 and TRBJ2-3, is EPEVTQTPSHQVTQMGQEVILRCVPISNHLYFYWYRQILGQKVEFLVSFYNNEISEKSEIFDDQFSVERPDGSNFTLKIRSTKLEDSAMYFCASSTGTGLEADTQYFGPGTRLTVL.

The chain uses TRBV28 and TRBJ2-4; 7 bases are a match to TRBD1. J was trimmed by 7 bases and V by 3 bases; bases with no gene match: 9. The CDR3 runs 15 residues. The germline CDR1 and CDR2 sequences are MDHEN and SYDVKM. CDR3 residues: CASSFTRQGGNIQYF. DNA of the CDR3: TGTGCCAGCAGTTTCACCCGACAGGGTGGGAACATTCAGTACTTC.

J is TRBJ2-6 and V is TRBV10-1; D unresolved. Trimming took off 6 bases at V and 4 bases at J, with 19 bases between the two ends. Per germline, CDR1 WNHNN and CDR2 SYGVQD (reference sequence). The CDR3 loop spans 17 amino acids. The CDR3 DNA is TGCGCCAGCAGACCTGGGCCCGGCTCGGCCGGGGCCAACGTCCTGACTTTC. The encoded protein is CASRPGPGSAGANVLTF.

V gene TRBV7-9 combines with J gene TRBJ2-4; maybe TRBD1 (6 bases). The CDR3 sequence is 12 residues long. With 4 bases removed from V and 8 bases from J, the gap between germline ends came to 9 bases. The germline CDR1 and CDR2 sequences are SEHNR and FQNEAQ (reference sequence). The DNA of the CDR3 is TGTGCCAGCAGCTCGACAGGAGACATTCAGTACTTC. It translates to CASSSTGDIQYF.